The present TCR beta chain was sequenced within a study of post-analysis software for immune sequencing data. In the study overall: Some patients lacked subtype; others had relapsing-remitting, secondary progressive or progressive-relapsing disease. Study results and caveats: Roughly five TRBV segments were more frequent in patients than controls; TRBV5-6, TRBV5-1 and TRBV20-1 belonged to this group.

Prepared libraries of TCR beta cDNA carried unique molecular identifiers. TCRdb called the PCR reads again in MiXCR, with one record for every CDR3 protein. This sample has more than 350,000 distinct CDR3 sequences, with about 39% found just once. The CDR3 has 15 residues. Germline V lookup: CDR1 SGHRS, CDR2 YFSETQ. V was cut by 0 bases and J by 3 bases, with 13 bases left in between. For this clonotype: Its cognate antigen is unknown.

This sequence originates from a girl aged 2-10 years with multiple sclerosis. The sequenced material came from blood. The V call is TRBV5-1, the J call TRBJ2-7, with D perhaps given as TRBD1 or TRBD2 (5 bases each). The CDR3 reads CASSLEGPYYYEQYF. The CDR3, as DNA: TGCGCCAGCAGCTTGGAGGGACCTTATTACTACGAGCAGTACTTC. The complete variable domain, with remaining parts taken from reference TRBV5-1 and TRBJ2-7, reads KAGVTQTPRYLIKTRGQQVTLSCSPISGHRSVSWYQQTPGQGLQFLFEYFSETQRNKGNFPGRFSGRQFSNSRSEMNVSTLELGDSALYLCASSLEGPYYYEQYFGPGTRLTVT.